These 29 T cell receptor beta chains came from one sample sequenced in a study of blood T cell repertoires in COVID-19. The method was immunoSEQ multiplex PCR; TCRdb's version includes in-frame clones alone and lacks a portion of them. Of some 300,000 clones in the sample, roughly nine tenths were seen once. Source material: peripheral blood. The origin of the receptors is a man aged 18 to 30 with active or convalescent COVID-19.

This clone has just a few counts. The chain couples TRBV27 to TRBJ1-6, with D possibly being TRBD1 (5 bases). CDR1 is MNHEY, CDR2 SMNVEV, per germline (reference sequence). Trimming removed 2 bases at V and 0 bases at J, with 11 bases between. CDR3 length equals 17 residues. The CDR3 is CASSLLGASSYNSPLHF. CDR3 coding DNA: TGTGCCAGCAGTTTACTAGGGGCGAGCTCCTATAATTCACCCCTCCACTTT.

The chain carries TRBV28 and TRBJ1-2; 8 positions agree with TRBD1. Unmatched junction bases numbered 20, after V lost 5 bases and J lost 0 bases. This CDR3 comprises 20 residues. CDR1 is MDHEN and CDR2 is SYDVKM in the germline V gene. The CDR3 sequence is CASSPYTQSGQGPTNYGYTF. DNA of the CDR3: TGTGCCAGCAGTCCCTACACACAATCTGGACAGGGCCCCACTAACTATGGCTACACCTTC.

The DNA of the CDR3 is TGTGCCAGCAGTCAAGATGGCTACACTGAAGCTTTCTTT. Amino acids: CASSQDGYTEAFF. The V call is TRBV28, the J call TRBJ1-1; D unclear. V lost 5 bases, J lost 3 bases, and 10 bases lay in between. The CDR3 extends over 13 amino acids. Looked up from germline, CDR1 is MDHEN and CDR2 is SYDVKM.

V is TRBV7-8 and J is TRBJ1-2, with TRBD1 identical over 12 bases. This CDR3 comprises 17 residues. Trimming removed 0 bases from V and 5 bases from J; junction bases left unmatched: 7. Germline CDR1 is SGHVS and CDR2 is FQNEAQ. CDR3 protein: CASSLAGQGAGLYGYTF. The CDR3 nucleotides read TGTGCCAGCAGCTTAGCGGGACAGGGGGCCGGTTTGTATGGCTACACCTTC.

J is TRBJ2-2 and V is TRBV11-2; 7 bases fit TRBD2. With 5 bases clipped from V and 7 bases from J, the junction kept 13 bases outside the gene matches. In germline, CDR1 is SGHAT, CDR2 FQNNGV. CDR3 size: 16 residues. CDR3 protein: CASSPGGSIKLGELFF. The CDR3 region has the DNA TGTGCCAGCAGCCCCGGGGGGTCCATTAAGCTCGGGGAGCTGTTTTTT.

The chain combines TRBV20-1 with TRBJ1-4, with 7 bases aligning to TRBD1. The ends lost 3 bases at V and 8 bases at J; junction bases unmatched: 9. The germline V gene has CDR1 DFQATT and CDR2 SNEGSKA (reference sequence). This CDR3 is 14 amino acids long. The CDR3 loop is CSASRGLGDEKLFF. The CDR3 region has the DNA TGCAGTGCTAGTAGGGGGCTGGGGGACGAAAAACTGTTTTTT.

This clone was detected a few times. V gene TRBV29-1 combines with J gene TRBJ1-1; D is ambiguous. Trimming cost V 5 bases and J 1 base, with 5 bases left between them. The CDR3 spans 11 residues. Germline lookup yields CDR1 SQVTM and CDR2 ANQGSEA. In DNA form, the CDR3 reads TGCAGCGTTCAGAAGAACACTGAAGCTTTCTTT. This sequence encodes CSVQKNTEAFF.

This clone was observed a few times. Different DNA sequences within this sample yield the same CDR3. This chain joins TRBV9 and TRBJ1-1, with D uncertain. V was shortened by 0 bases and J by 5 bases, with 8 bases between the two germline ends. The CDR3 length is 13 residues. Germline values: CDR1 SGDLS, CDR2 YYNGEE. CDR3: CASSVEGGTEAFF. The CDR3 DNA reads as TGTGCCAGCAGCGTAGAGGGAGGTACTGAAGCTTTCTTT.

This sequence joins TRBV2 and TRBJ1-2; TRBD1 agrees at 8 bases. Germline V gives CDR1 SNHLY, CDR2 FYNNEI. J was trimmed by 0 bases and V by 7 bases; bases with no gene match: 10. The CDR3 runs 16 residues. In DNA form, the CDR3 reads TGTGCCAGCACCCGCCGTACCAGGGGGCCTAACTATGGCTACACCTTC. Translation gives CASTRRTRGPNYGYTF.

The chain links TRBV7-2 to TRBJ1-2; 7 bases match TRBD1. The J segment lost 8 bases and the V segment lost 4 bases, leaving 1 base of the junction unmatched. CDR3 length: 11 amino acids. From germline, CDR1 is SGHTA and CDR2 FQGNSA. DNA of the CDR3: TGTGCCAGCAGCTCCAGGGGGGGCTACACCTTC. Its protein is CASSSRGGYTF.

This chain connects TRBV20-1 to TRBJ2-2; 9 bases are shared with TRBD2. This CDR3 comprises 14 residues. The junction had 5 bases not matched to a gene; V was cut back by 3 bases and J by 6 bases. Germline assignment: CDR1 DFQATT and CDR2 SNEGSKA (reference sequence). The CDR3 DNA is TGCAGTGCTAGTTTAGCGGGAGCCGCCGGGGAGCTGTTTTTT. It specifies CSASLAGAAGELFF.

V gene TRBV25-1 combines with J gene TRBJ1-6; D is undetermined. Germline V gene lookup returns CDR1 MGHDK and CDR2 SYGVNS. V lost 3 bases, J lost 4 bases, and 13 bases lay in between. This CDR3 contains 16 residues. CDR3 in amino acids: CASSDHLRGYNSPLHF. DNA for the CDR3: TGTGCCAGCAGTGATCACCTGAGAGGGTATAATTCACCCCTCCACTTT.

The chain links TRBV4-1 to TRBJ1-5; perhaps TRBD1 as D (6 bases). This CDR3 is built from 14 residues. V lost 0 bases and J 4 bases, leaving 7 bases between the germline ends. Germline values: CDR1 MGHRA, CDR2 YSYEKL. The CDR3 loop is CASSQERGNQPQHF. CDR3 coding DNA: TGCGCCAGCAGCCAAGAAAGGGGGAATCAGCCCCAGCATTTT.

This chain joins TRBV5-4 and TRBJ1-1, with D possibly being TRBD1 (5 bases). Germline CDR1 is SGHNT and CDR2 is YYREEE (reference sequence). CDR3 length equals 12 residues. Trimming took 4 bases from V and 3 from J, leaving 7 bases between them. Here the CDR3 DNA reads TGTGCCAGCAGCGTAGGGGACACTGAAGCTTTCTTT. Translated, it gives CASSVGDTEAFF.

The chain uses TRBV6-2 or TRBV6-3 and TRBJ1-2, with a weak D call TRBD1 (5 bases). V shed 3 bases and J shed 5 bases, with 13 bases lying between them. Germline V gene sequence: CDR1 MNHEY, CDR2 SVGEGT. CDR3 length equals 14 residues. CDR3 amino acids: CASSYTRAGYGYTF. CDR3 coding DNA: TGTGCCAGCAGTTATACCAGGGCGGGGTATGGCTACACCTTC.

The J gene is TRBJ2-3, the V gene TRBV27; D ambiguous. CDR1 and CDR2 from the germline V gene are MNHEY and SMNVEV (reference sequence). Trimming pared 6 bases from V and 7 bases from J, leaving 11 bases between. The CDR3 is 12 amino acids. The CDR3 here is CASSLDGNTQYF. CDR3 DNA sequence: TGTGCCAGCAGCCTAGACGGAAATACGCAGTATTTT.

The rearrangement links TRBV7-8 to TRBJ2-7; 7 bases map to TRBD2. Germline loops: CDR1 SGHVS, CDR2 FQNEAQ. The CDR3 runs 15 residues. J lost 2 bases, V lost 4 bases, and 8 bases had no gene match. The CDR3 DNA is TGTGCCAGCAGCTGGGGGGGAGCGGAGACCTACGAGCAGTACTTC. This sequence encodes CASSWGGAETYEQYF.

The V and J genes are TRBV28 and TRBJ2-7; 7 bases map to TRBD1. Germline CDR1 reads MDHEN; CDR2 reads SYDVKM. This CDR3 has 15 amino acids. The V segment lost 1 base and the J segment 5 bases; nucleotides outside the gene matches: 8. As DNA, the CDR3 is TGTGCCAGCAGTTTATCCGACAGGGTAATACACGAGCAGTACTTC. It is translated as CASSLSDRVIHEQYF.

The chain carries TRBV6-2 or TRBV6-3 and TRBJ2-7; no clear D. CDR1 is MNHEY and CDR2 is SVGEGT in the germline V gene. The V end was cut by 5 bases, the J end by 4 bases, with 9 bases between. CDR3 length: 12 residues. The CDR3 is CASSRLSYEQYF. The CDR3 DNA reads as TGTGCCAGCAGTAGACTTTCGTACGAGCAGTACTTC.

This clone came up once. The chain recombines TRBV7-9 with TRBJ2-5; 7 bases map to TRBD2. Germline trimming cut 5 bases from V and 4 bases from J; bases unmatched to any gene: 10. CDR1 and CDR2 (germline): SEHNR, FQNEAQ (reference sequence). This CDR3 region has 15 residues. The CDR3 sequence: CASSPGTTFGETQYF. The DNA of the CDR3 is TGTGCCAGCAGCCCCGGGACTACCTTTGGAGAGACCCAGTACTTC.

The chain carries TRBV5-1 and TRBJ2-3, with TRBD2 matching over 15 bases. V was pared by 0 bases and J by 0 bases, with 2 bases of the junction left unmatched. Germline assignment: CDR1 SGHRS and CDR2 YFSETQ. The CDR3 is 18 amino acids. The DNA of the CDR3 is TGCGCCAGCAGCTTGGGTGGACTAGCGGGAGGGAGCACAGATACGCAGTATTTT. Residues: CASSLGGLAGGSTDTQYF.

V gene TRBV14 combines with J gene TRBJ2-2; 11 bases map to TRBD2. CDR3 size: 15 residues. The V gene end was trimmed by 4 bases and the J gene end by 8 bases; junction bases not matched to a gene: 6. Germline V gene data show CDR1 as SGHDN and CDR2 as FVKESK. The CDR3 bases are TGTGCCAGCAGCCTAGCGGGGGGGCCTTCTGGGGAGCTGTTTTTT. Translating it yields CASSLAGGPSGELFF.

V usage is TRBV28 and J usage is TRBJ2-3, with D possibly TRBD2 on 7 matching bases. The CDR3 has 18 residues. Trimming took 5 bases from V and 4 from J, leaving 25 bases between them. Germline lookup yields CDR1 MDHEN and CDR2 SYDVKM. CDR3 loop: CASSPPRGVGGRPDTQYF. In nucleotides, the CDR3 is TGTGCCAGCAGTCCCCCTCGGGGAGTCGGGGGGCGCCCAGATACGCAGTATTTT.

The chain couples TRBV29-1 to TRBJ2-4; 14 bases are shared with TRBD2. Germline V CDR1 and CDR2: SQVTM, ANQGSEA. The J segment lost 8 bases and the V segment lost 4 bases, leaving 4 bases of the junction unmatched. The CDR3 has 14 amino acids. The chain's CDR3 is CSVGTSGGPDIQYF. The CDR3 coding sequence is TGCAGCGTTGGGACTAGCGGGGGGCCCGACATTCAGTACTTC.

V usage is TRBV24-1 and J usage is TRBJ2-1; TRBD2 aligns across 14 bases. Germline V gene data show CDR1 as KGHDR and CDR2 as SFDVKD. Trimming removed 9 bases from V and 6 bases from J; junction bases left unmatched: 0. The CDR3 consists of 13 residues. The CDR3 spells CATGLAGGNEQFF. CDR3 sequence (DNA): TGTGCCACCGGACTAGCGGGAGGCAATGAGCAGTTCTTC.

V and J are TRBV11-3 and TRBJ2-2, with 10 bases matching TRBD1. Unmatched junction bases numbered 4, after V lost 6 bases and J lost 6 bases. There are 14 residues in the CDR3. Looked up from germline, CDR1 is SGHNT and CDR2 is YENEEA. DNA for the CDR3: TGTGCCAGCAGGGCCGGGACAGGGGCCGGGGAGCTGTTTTTT. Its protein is CASRAGTGAGELFF.

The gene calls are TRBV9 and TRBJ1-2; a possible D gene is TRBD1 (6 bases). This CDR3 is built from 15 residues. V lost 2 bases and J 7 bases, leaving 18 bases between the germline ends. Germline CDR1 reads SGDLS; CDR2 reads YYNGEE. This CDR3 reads CASSVQDSVRSGYTF. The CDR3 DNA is TGTGCCAGCAGCGTCCAGGACAGTGTTAGGAGTGGCTACACCTTC.

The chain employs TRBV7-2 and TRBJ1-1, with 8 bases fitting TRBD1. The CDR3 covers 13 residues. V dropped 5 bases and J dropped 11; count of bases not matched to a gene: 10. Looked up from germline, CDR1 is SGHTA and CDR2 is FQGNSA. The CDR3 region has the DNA TGTGCCAGCAGCCCGAGGGACAGGTTCGAGGCTTTCTTT. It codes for CASSPRDRFEAFF.

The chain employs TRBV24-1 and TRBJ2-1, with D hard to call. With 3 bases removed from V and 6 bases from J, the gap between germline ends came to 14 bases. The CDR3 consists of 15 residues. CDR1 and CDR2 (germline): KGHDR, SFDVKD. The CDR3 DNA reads TGTGCCACCAGTGATCCTAAAAGAGTGTCCAATGAGCAGTTCTTC. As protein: CATSDPKRVSNEQFF.